These 22 T cell receptor beta chains originate from one sample sequenced in a study of T cells in Graves' hyperthyroidism and ophthalmopathy. The TCR beta CDR3 regions underwent amplification using RNA transcripts as the source. Using the HTBI primer set, a first-round RT-PCR was run on the TCR CDR3. TCRdb used MiXCR to reprocess the multiplex PCR reads, holding one entry per CDR3 protein. Of roughly 740,000 distinct CDR3 sequences in the sample, about a sixth were seen once. The specimen was blood. These receptors were obtained from a man aged 18 to 29 with Graves' hyperthyroidism.

This clonotype showed up just a few times. This chain connects TRBV4-1 to TRBJ1-2; D not resolved. CDR3 size: 14 residues. Germline CDR1 and CDR2: MGHRA and YSYEKL. Between the trimmed V and J ends, which lost 4 bases and 0 bases, there was a span of 9 bases. For the CDR3, the DNA is TGCGCCAGCAGCCGGGGAGGGACTAACTATGGCTACACCTTC. The encoded protein is CASSRGGTNYGYTF.

This chain connects TRBV7-9 to TRBJ1-1; possible D gene TRBD1, 6 bases. This CDR3 is built from 14 residues. The V end was cut by 0 bases, the J end by 4 bases, with 9 bases between. Germline V lookup: CDR1 SEHNR, CDR2 FQNEAQ (reference sequence). The CDR3 DNA reads as TGTGCCAGCAGCTTAGCTTGGGGGGCCACTGAAGCTTTCTTT. It codes for CASSLAWGATEAFF.

Concerning this clonotype: The missing conserved phenylalanine or tryptophan at the end of this CDR3 makes a read error likely. The chain joins TRBV11-3 to TRBJ1-1, with D tentatively TRBD1 (5 bases). There are 14 residues in the CDR3. V was clipped by 5 bases and J by 0 bases, with 10 bases between them. Germline V gene sequence: CDR1 SGHNT, CDR2 YENEEA. CDR3 coding DNA: TGTGCCAGCAGCCCAGGACATTTGAACACTGAAGCTTTCCTT. Residues: CASSPGHLNTEAFL.

The chain is built from TRBV12-3 or TRBV12-4 and TRBJ2-5; the D call may be TRBD1 or TRBD2 (7 bases each). The CDR3 runs 14 residues. The CDR3 spells CASHRGLSGETQYF. The CDR3, as DNA: TGTGCAAGCCACAGGGGACTATCTGGGGAGACCCAGTACTTC.

In its sample, this clonotype was seen a few times. V and J are TRBV29-1 and TRBJ2-1; 11 bases match TRBD1. With V trimmed by 4 bases and J by 5 bases, 7 bases remained unmatched. CDR3 length equals 15 residues. Germline values: CDR1 SQVTM, CDR2 ANQGSEA. As DNA, the CDR3 is TGCAGCGTTGGGACAGGGGGCGCGTCCGACAATGAGCAGTTCTTC. Its translation is CSVGTGGASDNEQFF.

The V call is TRBV7-9, the J call TRBJ2-7; TRBD1 agrees at 9 bases. Germline CDR1 SEHNR, CDR2 FQNEAQ (reference sequence). The CDR3 extends over 15 amino acids. The J segment lost 4 bases and the V segment lost 1 base, leaving 5 bases of the junction unmatched. DNA of the CDR3: TGTGCCAGCAGCTTAGGGGGGACAGGGAAATACGAGCAGTACTTC. It specifies CASSLGGTGKYEQYF.

This clonotype showed up many times. This chain uses TRBV5-6 with TRBJ2-7, with 7 bases matching TRBD2. CDR3 length: 16 amino acids. Per the germline V gene, CDR1 is SGHDT and CDR2 is YYEEEE. Trimming took 2 bases from V and 1 from J; bases not matched to a gene: 9. CDR3 sequence (DNA): TGTGCCAGCAGCTTTCACCTAGCGGCTAGATCCTACGAGCAGTACTTC. It codes for CASSFHLAARSYEQYF.

This chain joins TRBV5-1 and TRBJ1-3, with D tentatively TRBD1 (6 bases). The V gene lost 6 bases and the J gene lost 7 bases, with 26 bases spanning the gap. Per germline, CDR1 SGHRS and CDR2 YFSETQ. CDR3 size: 17 residues. The CDR3 reads CASNRDNLTLWRNTIYF. DNA for the CDR3: TGCGCCAGCAACCGGGACAACCTAACTCTCTGGAGGAACACCATATATTTT.

To note about this clonotype: A much bigger clone sits one base away, suggesting this may be a read error. It is likely a read error, because the conserved phenylalanine at the end of the CDR3 is missing. The chain links TRBV29-1 to TRBJ2-7, with 8 bases that match TRBD1. The V gene's germline CDR1 is SQVTM and CDR2 ANQGSEA. Trimming at V came to 6 bases and at J to 6 bases, leaving 10 bases not matched to a gene. This CDR3 has 13 amino acids. The CDR3 nucleotides are TGCAGCGTCCGGTCCGGGACAGGAGGCGAGCAGTACCTC. Translation: CSVRSGTGGEQYL.

This clonotype was counted a few times. The chain links TRBV7-2 to TRBJ2-2, with D possibly being TRBD2 (5 bases). Germline-derived CDR1 and CDR2 are SGHTA and FQGNSA. With 1 base removed from V and 5 bases from J, the gap between germline ends came to 14 bases. The CDR3 spans 16 residues. CDR3 sequence (DNA): TGTGCCAGCAGCTTAGGGGCTAGCTACTGGACCGGGGAGCTGTTTTTT. Translating it yields CASSLGASYWTGELFF.

This clonotype was found many times. The chain uses TRBV28 and TRBJ2-5, with a tentative D call TRBD1 (6 bases). CDR3 length: 15 amino acids. V gave up 2 bases and J gave up 4 bases, with 14 bases separating them. Germline V gives CDR1 MDHEN, CDR2 SYDVKM. In DNA, the CDR3 is TGTGCCAGCAGTTTAGTTGGGGGCTCGGTAGAGACCCAGTACTTC. Amino acids: CASSLVGGSVETQYF.

The chain couples TRBV28 to TRBJ1-2; no reliable D call. V shed 3 bases and J shed 8 bases, with 10 bases lying between them. The CDR3 is made up of 12 amino acids. Germline V gives CDR1 MDHEN, CDR2 SYDVKM. CDR3 amino acids: CASSLGFLGYTF. In DNA form, the CDR3 reads TGTGCCAGCAGTTTGGGGTTCTTGGGCTACACCTTC.

V usage is TRBV29-1 and J usage is TRBJ1-1; no reliable D call. The CDR3 is 14 amino acids. Deletions cut 1 base from V and 2 bases from J, with 11 bases between. The V gene's germline CDR1 is SQVTM and CDR2 ANQGSEA. CDR3 loop: CSVEVIDLNTEAFF. The CDR3 DNA sequence: TGCAGCGTTGAAGTAATTGATCTTAACACTGAAGCTTTCTTT. Supplemented by reference TRBV29-1 and TRBJ1-1, the full variable domain reads SAVISQKPSRDICQRGTSLTIQCQVDSQVTMMFWYRQQPGQSLTLIATANQGSEATYESGFVIDKFPISRPNLTFSTLTVSNMSPEDSSIYLCSVEVIDLNTEAFFGQGTRLTVV.

There are many counts of this clonotype. This chain uses TRBV3-1 with TRBJ2-2, with D maybe TRBD2 (6 bases). The CDR3 is 17 residues long. Trimming cost V 8 bases and J 2 bases, with 21 bases left between them. Germline CDR1 and CDR2: LGHDT and YNNKEL (reference sequence). CDR3: CASRTVSGLSNTGELFF. In DNA, the CDR3 is TGTGCCAGCCGAACCGTCTCCGGACTATCTAACACCGGGGAGCTGTTTTTT.

There are a few counts of this clonotype. This rearrangement joins TRBV20-1 to TRBJ2-7; 8 nucleotides agree with TRBD1. The V segment lost 5 bases and the J segment 3 bases; nucleotides outside the gene matches: 15. Germline CDR1 and CDR2: DFQATT and SNEGSKA (reference sequence). The CDR3 is 16 amino acids. As DNA, the CDR3 is TGCAGTGCTGGGGGAGCTTTGGGAACAGGGGGCTACGAGCAGTACTTC. Its translation is CSAGGALGTGGYEQYF.

This clonotype showed up just a few times. The gene calls are TRBV5-4 and TRBJ2-7; 9 bases are a match to TRBD2. V dropped 7 bases and J dropped 6; count of bases not matched to a gene: 8. This CDR3 region has 13 residues. The germline V gene has CDR1 SGHNT and CDR2 YYREEE (reference sequence). In DNA form, the CDR3 reads TGTGCCAGCGGGCGGGAGGGAGGAGGCGAGCAGTACTTC. Translated, it gives CASGREGGGEQYF.

The V and J genes are TRBV6-2 or TRBV6-3 and TRBJ2-5; the match to TRBD2 covers 8 bases. With 6 bases clipped from V and 2 bases from J, the junction kept 11 bases outside the gene matches. Germline V gene lookup returns CDR1 MNHEY and CDR2 SVGEGT. The CDR3 runs to 16 residues. The CDR3 spells CASSLGGAGEQETQYF. In DNA form, the CDR3 reads TGTGCCAGCAGCCTCGGAGGAGCGGGAGAACAAGAGACCCAGTACTTC.

This clonotype was observed many times. A read error may account for a junction end that differs from germline. The rearrangement links TRBV7-7 to TRBJ2-7; D unresolved. The CDR3 has 14 residues. Germline loops: CDR1 SSHAT, CDR2 FNYEAQ (reference sequence). CDR3 in amino acids: CASSLNLDSYEQYF. The CDR3 nucleotides are TGTGCTAGCAGCTTAAATCTTGACTCCTACGAGCAGTACTTC.

This clonotype was seen more than once but under ten times. The genes are TRBV14 and TRBJ2-1; TRBD2 matches 9 bases. V trimming: 4 bases; J trimming: 8 bases; junction bases outside the gene matches: 18. In germline, CDR1 is SGHDN, CDR2 FVKESK. The CDR3 loop spans 18 amino acids. CDR3 coding DNA: TGTGCCAGCAGCCGCCCCCGGCCCGCGGGAGGGCCTTCGTATGAGCAGTTCTTC. Amino acid sequence: CASSRPRPAGGPSYEQFF.

V usage is TRBV7-2 and J usage is TRBJ1-3, with unresolved D. This CDR3 has 16 residues. In germline, CDR1 is SGHTA, CDR2 FQGNSA. V lost 2 bases and J lost 2, with 13 bases in between. The CDR3 reads CASSLLPDTAGNTIYF. The DNA for the CDR3 is TGTGCCAGCAGCTTATTGCCAGACACGGCTGGAAACACCATATATTTT.

This rearrangement joins TRBV28 to TRBJ2-3; possibly TRBD1 for D (7 bases). The ends were cut back, 5 bases at V and 5 bases at J, with 17 bases in the middle. This CDR3 contains 15 residues. CDR1 is MDHEN, CDR2 SYDVKM, per germline. The CDR3 protein is CASSPGEGGRDTQYF. For the CDR3, the DNA is TGTGCCAGCAGTCCGGGGGAAGGGGGCAGAGATACGCAGTATTTT.

This clonotype turned up a few times. J is TRBJ1-1 and V is TRBV4-1, with TRBD1 matching over 9 bases. Germline assignment: CDR1 MGHRA and CDR2 YSYEKL. The V segment lost 4 bases and the J segment 2 bases; nucleotides outside the gene matches: 5. This CDR3 is built from 15 residues. CDR3 amino acids: CASSRRDRENTEAFF. Written as DNA, the CDR3 is TGCGCCAGCAGCCGCCGGGACAGGGAAAACACTGAAGCTTTCTTT.